This is a list of T cell receptor beta chains from one sample in a study of radiation and T cells in renal cell carcinoma. The table came from immunoSEQ multiplex PCR; TCRdb's copy has only in-frame clones and leaves some out. The sample holds roughly 140,000 clones, approximately 88% seen once. Sequenced material: blood, taken from a patient whose treatment included radiotherapy and nephrectomy. The receptors were sampled from a woman aged 45-65 years with renal cell carcinoma. Each CDR3 is given with its conserved first and last residue. D genes are given only for firm matches. Clone size, where shown, is once, few, many, or a class for clones that have expanded.

clone_size: .; v_call: TRBV19; j_call: TRBJ2-7; d_call: TRBD1; cdr3_aa: CASSMGTGALGEQYF; cdr3_nt: TGTGCCAGTAGTATGGGGACAGGTGCTTTGGGCGAGCAGTACTTC
clone_size: .; v_call: TRBV5-1; j_call: TRBJ1-4; d_call: .; cdr3_aa: CASSLGGPNEKLFF; cdr3_nt: TGCGCCAGCAGCTTGGGTGGACCTAATGAAAAACTGTTTTTT
clone_size: once; v_call: TRBV6-1; j_call: TRBJ2-7; d_call: .; cdr3_aa: CASSEAQVWTYEQYF; cdr3_nt: TGTGCCAGCAGTGAAGCGCAAGTTTGGACCTACGAGCAGTACTTC
clone_size: .; v_call: TRBV27; j_call: TRBJ1-2; d_call: .; cdr3_aa: CASSLRAGHYGYTF; cdr3_nt: TGTGCCAGCAGTTTACGGGCAGGGCACTATGGCTACACCTTC
clone_size: .; v_call: TRBV4-1; j_call: TRBJ1-1; d_call: .; cdr3_aa: CASSQAWGGTEAFF; cdr3_nt: TGCGCCAGCAGCCAAGCCTGGGGGGGGACTGAAGCTTTCTTT
clone_size: .; v_call: TRBV5-5; j_call: TRBJ2-2; d_call: TRBD1; cdr3_aa: CASSLDLGRDRAGELFF; cdr3_nt: TGTGCCAGCAGCTTGGATCTCGGCAGGGACAGGGCCGGGGAGCTGTTTTTT
clone_size: .; v_call: TRBV5-6; j_call: TRBJ1-1; d_call: TRBD1; cdr3_aa: CASSLLPDRVNTEAFF; cdr3_nt: TGTGCCAGCAGCTTACTCCCGGACAGGGTGAACACTGAAGCTTTCTTT
clone_size: .; v_call: TRBV5-4; j_call: TRBJ1-2; d_call: TRBD1; cdr3_aa: CASSSRTGVHGYTF; cdr3_nt: TGTGCCAGCAGCTCGCGGACAGGGGTTCATGGCTACACCTTC
clone_size: once; v_call: TRBV6-5; j_call: TRBJ1-1; d_call: .; cdr3_aa: CASSYSRRDTEAFF; cdr3_nt: TGTGCCAGCAGTTACTCGCGGAGAGACACTGAAGCTTTCTTT
clone_size: .; v_call: TRBV5-4; j_call: TRBJ1-6; d_call: .; cdr3_aa: CASSLEPYNSPLHF; cdr3_nt: TGTGCCAGCAGCTTGGAGCCTTATAATTCACCCCTCCACTTT
clone_size: .; v_call: TRBV6-5; j_call: TRBJ2-7; d_call: .; cdr3_aa: CASSYASRYEQYF; cdr3_nt: TGTGCCAGCAGTTACGCTAGCCGCTACGAGCAGTACTTC
clone_size: .; v_call: TRBV11-2; j_call: TRBJ2-7; d_call: TRBD1; cdr3_aa: CASSQGQGNTEQYF; cdr3_nt: TGTGCCAGCAGCCAGGGACAGGGTAATACTGAACAGTACTTC
clone_size: .; v_call: TRBV5-6; j_call: TRBJ1-1; d_call: .; cdr3_aa: CASTNWGLINTEAFF; cdr3_nt: TGTGCCAGCACCAATTGGGGGCTCATTAACACTGAAGCTTTCTTT
clone_size: .; v_call: TRBV6-5; j_call: TRBJ1-4; d_call: TRBD1; cdr3_aa: CASSWDRVATNEKLFF; cdr3_nt: TGTGCCAGCAGTTGGGACAGGGTCGCAACTAATGAAAAACTGTTTTTT
clone_size: .; v_call: TRBV2; j_call: TRBJ2-2; d_call: .; cdr3_aa: CASTLGGVYSGELFF; cdr3_nt: TGTGCCAGCACCTTAGGGGGGGTATATTCCGGGGAGCTGTTTTTT
clone_size: .; v_call: TRBV7-2; j_call: TRBJ1-2; d_call: .; cdr3_aa: CASSLEVGYTF; cdr3_nt: TGTGCCAGCAGCTTAGAGGTTGGCTACACCTTC
clone_size: .; v_call: TRBV7-9; j_call: TRBJ1-2; d_call: TRBD1; cdr3_aa: CASSLLGGASFGGYTF; cdr3_nt: TGTGCCAGCAGTCTCCTAGGGGGCGCTTCGTTCGGTGGCTACACCTTC
clone_size: .; v_call: TRBV18; j_call: TRBJ2-6; d_call: .; cdr3_aa: CASSQSETGSGANVLTF; cdr3_nt: TGTGCCAGCTCACAATCCGAAACAGGGTCTGGGGCCAACGTCCTGACTTTC
clone_size: .; v_call: TRBV7-9; j_call: TRBJ2-5; d_call: TRBD1; cdr3_aa: CASSRDRGETQYF; cdr3_nt: TGTGCCAGCAGTCGTGACAGGGGAGAGACCCAGTACTTC
clone_size: .; v_call: TRBV21-1; j_call: TRBJ2-3; d_call: .; cdr3_aa: CAGLRGAKNTDTQYF; cdr3_nt: TGTGCGGGCCTCCGGGGGGCCAAGAACACAGATACGCAGTATTTT
clone_size: .; v_call: TRBV4-2; j_call: TRBJ2-3; d_call: .; cdr3_aa: CASSQEAPGTDTQYF; cdr3_nt: TGTGCCAGCAGCCAAGAGGCCCCAGGCACAGATACGCAGTATTTT
clone_size: .; v_call: TRBV6-1; j_call: TRBJ1-6; d_call: .; cdr3_aa: CASSEGHLYNSPLHF; cdr3_nt: TGTGCCAGCAGTGAAGGACACCTCTATAATTCACCCCTCCACTTT
clone_size: .; v_call: TRBV5-4; j_call: TRBJ1-1; d_call: .; cdr3_aa: CASSLGPPNTEAFF; cdr3_nt: TGTGCCAGCAGCTTGGGGCCGCCGAACACTGAAGCTTTCTTT
clone_size: .; v_call: TRBV18; j_call: TRBJ1-6; d_call: TRBD1; cdr3_aa: CASRGDSLYNSPLHF; cdr3_nt: TGTGCCAGCCGGGGGGACAGTCTTTATAATTCACCCCTCCACTTT